This TCR beta chain was sequenced for a study of shared clonotypes between healthy human individuals. Study-wide points: Relative to their counterparts shared across all four donors, non-shared clonotypes exhibited diminished generation probabilities.

Positive CCR7 selection of CD45RO-negative cells yielded the naive CD8 cells, and terminally differentiated effector memory CD45RA+ cells were excluded. Only in-frame clones appear in the TCRdb table, and some are missing; sequencing was by immunoSEQ multiplex PCR. The sample comprises about 2.1 million clones, about 93% of which are singletons, and more than 1.5% rests with the top ten. The germline gives CDR1 LNHDA, CDR2 SQIVND (reference sequence). The V end lost 5 bases, the J end lost 7 bases, and 12 bases lay between the germline ends. This CDR3 contains 13 residues. A remark on this clone: As yet, its antigen is unknown.

This clonotype was sampled from a man between 18 and 29 years old in good health. Some clones in this sample may be carry-over from other donors' samples. This chain connects TRBV19 to TRBJ1-5; D not resolved. Sequencing was carried out using naive CD8+ T cells from PBMCs. CDR3 sequence reads: CASSPHSRQPQHF. CDR3 bases: TGTGCCAGTAGTCCCCACAGCAGGCAGCCCCAGCATTTT. The whole variable domain, filled in from reference TRBV19 and TRBJ1-5, reads DGGITQSPKYLFRKEGQNVTLSCEQNLNHDAMYWYRQDPGQGLRLIYYSQIVNDFQKGDIAEGYSVSREKKESFPLTVTSAQKNPTAFYLCASSPHSRQPQHFGDGTRLSIL.